Given below is one T cell receptor (beta chain) in context. Its antigen target is currently unknown. It has no much larger one-base neighbor in the sample; base qualities were not kept. TCRbeta CDR3 regions were amplified from genomic DNA by means of the immunoSEQ Assay, a bias-controlled multiplex PCR. As for how the authors treated the data: Nucleated cell counts per sample were estimated from amplification of reference gene primers within the assay. To quantify the absolute abundance of each unique TCRbeta CDR3 rearrangement, sequence reads were collapsed and filtered. Productive Simpson clonality was computed per sample as the square root of Simpson's diversity index over productive rearrangements. TCRdb re-hosts the immuneACCESS table, in-frame sequences only. Its copies lack some clones; in the studies checked, an unresolved V gene accounts for under half of them, and the cause for the rest is not known. V and J calls and clone size are those listed in that table; D and trimming were worked out from the DNA. The sample table holds tens of thousands of clones, of which 90% were seen once. The ten largest account for 4.8% of the sample.

V trim: 4 bases; J trim: 14 bases; unmatched bases: 7. Taken from the germline V gene, the CDR1 and CDR2 loops are MDHEN and SYDVKM. The CDR3 has 14 amino acids, counting the end cysteine and phenylalanine. The only DNA kept is the CDR3, 42 bases in frame from the first base. Whole blood was collected in K2EDTA tubes by collaborating institutions according to the institutions' own protocols. For TCRbeta analysis, collaborators shipped samples as frozen whole blood, isolated PBMCs, or DNA extracted from either of those sample types. These data belong to a study of blood T cell repertoires in COVID-19 (dated by TCRdb to 2020 to 2021). In the study overall: The collaborator samples originated in the United States, Italy and Spain and spanned the acute and convalescent phases of COVID-19. The material from the prospective study consisted of cDNA or gDNA derived from T cells, B-cell-depleted T cells, or PBMCs. The dataset comprised deeply sampled blood TCRbeta repertoires from subjects exposed to, actively infected with, or recovered from COVID-19. A freely available public database, intended as a resource for researchers studying the immune response to SARS-CoV-2, is where the repertoires were released. The samples were drawn from the first 160 participants of the ongoing ImmuneRACE study and from over 950 subjects provided by 6 global collaborators. The sample metadata nearly always contained a de-identified subject ID, COVID-19 status, age in years and sex. Where HLA class I and class II types were available, the types were taken from metadata supplied by the sample provider, not from assay-based typing. The investigation overall reported the following: How much clinical and demographic metadata was included differed by source and by participant, and the metadata was provided uncurated.

The sequence was collected from a human donor in a cohort sampled during active COVID-19. The rearrangement joined TRBV28 to TRBJ2-1; TRBD2 aligns with 14 central bases. The sample consisted of peripheral blood. The nucleotides are TGTGCCAGCAGTTCCTCGGGACTAGCGGGAGACAAGTTCTTC. The encoded protein is CASSSSGLAGDKFF.